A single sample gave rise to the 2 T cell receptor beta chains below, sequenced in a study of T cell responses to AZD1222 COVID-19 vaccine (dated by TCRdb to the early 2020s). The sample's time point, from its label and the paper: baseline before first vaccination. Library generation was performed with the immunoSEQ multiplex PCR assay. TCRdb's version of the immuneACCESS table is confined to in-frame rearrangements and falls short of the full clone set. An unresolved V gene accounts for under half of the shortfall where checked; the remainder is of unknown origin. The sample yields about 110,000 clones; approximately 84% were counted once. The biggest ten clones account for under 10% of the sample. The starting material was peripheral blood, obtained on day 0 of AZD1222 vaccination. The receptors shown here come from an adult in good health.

The CDR3 protein is CASSFVAGTYQETQYF. The DNA of the CDR3 is TGTGCCAGCAGTTTCGTCGCGGGCACGTATCAAGAGACCCAGTACTTC. The chain links TRBV28 to TRBJ2-5, with D possibly being TRBD2 (5 bases). Trimming left V 3 bases short and J 2 bases short, with 16 bases between. Germline values: CDR1 MDHEN, CDR2 SYDVKM. This CDR3 region has 16 residues. Filled out from reference TRBV28 and TRBJ2-5, the complete variable domain reads DVKVTQSSRYLVKRTGEKVFLECVQDMDHENMFWYRQDPGLGLRLIYFSYDVKMKEKGDIPEGYSVSREKKERFSLILESASTNQTSMYLCASSFVAGTYQETQYFGPGTRLLVL.

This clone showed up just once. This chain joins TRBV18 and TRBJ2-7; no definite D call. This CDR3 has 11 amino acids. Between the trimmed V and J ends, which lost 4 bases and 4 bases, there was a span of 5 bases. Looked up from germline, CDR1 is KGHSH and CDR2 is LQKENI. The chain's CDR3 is CASSQEYEQYF. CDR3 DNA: TGTGCCAGCTCACAAGAATACGAGCAGTACTTC.